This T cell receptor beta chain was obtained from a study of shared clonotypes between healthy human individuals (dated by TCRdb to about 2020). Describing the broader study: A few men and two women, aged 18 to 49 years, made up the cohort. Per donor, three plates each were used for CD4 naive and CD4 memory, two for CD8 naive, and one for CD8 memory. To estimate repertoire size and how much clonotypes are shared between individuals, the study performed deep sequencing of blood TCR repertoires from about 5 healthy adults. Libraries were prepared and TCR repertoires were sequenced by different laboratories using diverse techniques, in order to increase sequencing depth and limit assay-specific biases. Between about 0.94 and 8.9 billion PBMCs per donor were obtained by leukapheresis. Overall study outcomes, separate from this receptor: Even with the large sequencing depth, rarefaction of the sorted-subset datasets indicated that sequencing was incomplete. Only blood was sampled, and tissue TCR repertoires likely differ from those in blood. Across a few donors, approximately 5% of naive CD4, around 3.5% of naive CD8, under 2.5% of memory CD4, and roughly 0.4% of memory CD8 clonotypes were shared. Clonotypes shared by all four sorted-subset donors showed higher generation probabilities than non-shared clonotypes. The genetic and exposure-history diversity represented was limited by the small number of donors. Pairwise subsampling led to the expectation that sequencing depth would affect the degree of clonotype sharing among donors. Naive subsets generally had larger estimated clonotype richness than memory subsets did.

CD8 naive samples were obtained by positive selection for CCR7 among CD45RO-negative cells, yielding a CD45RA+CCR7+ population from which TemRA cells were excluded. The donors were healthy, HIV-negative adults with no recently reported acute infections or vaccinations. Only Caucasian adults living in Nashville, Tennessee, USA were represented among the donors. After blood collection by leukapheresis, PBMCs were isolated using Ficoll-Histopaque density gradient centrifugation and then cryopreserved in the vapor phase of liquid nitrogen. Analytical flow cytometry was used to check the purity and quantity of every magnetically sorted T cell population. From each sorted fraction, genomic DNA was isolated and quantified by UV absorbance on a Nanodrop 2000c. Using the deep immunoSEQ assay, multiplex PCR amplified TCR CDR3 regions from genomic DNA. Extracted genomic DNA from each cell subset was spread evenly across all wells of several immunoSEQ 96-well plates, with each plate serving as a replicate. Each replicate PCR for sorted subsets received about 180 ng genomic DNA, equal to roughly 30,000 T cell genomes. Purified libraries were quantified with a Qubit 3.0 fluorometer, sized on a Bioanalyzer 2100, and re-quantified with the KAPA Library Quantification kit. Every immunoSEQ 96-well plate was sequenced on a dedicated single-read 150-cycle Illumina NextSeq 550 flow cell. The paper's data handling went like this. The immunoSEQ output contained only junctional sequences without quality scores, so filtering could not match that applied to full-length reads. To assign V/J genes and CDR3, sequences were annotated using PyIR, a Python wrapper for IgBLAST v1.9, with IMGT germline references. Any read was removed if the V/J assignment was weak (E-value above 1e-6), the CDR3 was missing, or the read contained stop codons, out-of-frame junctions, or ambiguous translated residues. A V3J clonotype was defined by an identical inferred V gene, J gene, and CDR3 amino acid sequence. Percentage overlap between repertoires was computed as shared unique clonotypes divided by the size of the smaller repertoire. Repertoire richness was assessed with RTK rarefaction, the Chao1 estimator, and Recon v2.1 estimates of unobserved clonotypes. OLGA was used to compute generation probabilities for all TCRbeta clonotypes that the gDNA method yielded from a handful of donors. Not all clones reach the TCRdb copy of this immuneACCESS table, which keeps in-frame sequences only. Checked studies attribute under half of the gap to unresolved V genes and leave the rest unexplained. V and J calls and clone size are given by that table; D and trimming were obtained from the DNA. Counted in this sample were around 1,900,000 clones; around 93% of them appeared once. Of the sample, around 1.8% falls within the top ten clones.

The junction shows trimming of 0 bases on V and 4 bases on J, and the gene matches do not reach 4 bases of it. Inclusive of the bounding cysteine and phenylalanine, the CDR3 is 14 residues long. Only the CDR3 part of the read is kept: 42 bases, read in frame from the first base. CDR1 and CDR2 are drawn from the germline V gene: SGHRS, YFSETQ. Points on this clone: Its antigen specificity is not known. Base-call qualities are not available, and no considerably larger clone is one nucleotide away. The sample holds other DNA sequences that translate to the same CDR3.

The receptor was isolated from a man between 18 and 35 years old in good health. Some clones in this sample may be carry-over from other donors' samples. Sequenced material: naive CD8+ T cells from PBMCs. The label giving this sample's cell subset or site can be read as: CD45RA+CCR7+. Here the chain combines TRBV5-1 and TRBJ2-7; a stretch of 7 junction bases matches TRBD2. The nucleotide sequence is TGCGCCAGCAGCTTGGGGAGGGAGGGGTACGAGCAGTACTTC. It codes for CASSLGREGYEQYF.